This T cell receptor beta chain was found in a study of blood T cell repertoires in COVID-19. Study-wide background: The United States, Italy and Spain were the sources of the acute and convalescent COVID-19 samples.

Germline V lookup: CDR1 GTSNPN, CDR2 SVGIG (reference sequence). CDR3 length equals 15 residues. The V and J ends lost 2 bases and 2 bases, in that order; junction bases with no gene match: 4. Participant-reported clinical history was the basis for cohort assignment. Clones were read by immunoSEQ multiplex PCR, and TCRdb kept only the in-frame ones, dropping some. The profile shows roughly 300,000 clones, around 90% of them singletons. Sample: PBMCs or T cells enriched from blood (not recorded which). V and J are TRBV30 and TRBJ2-5, with 11 bases lining up with TRBD2. The TCR was taken from a woman in her 40s with acute COVID-19. The CDR3 is CAWSLAGGRQETQYF. DNA of the CDR3: TGTGCCTGGAGTCTAGCGGGGGGCCGACAAGAGACCCAGTACTTC.